These 4 T cell receptor beta chains were sequenced from one sample in a study of cytomegalovirus exposure and HLA in healthy donors. Vbeta (60) and Jbeta (13) primers were used in the PCR. The table came from immunoSEQ multiplex PCR; TCRdb's copy has only in-frame clones and leaves some out. This table has about 190,000 clones, 87% appearing once. Sequencing was performed on PBMCs. The receptors were sampled from a boy aged 2 to 10 in good health and CMV-seronegative.

V usage is TRBV7-8 and J usage is TRBJ1-2; no clear D gene. The CDR3 length is 15 residues. The V gene's germline CDR1 is SGHVS and CDR2 FQNEAQ. The V gene lost 1 base and the J gene lost 8 bases, with 17 bases spanning the gap. CDR3: CASSLEGSEVGGYTF. CDR3 nucleotide sequence: TGTGCCAGCAGCTTAGAAGGTTCAGAAGTGGGCGGCTACACCTTC. Supplemented by reference TRBV7-8 and TRBJ1-2, the full variable domain reads GAGVSQSPRYKVAKRGQDVALRCDPISGHVSLFWYQQALGQGPEFLTYFQNEAQLDKSGLPSDRFFAERPEGSVSTLKIQRTQQEDSAVYLCASSLEGSEVGGYTFGSGTRLTVV.

V gene TRBV28 combines with J gene TRBJ2-2, with a weak D call TRBD1 (7 bases). The length of the CDR3 is 16 residues. Germline V CDR1 and CDR2: MDHEN, SYDVKM. The V end was cut by 6 bases, the J end by 3 bases, with 17 bases between. The CDR3 protein is CASSSRQGGDTGELFF. The CDR3 bases are TGTGCCAGCAGCTCTCGACAGGGAGGAGACACCGGGGAGCTGTTTTTT. Supplemented by reference TRBV28 and TRBJ2-2, the full variable domain reads DVKVTQSSRYLVKRTGEKVFLECVQDMDHENMFWYRQDPGLGLRLIYFSYDVKMKEKGDIPEGYSVSREKKERFSLILESASTNQTSMYLCASSSRQGGDTGELFFGEGSRLTVL.

Note on this clone: The sample contains more than one DNA sequence encoding this CDR3. The V and J genes are TRBV7-9 and TRBJ2-3; D not certain. This CDR3 spans 12 amino acids. Trimming removed 5 bases from V and 3 bases from J, with 6 bases in between. Germline lookup yields CDR1 SEHNR and CDR2 FQNEAQ (reference sequence). The DNA for the CDR3 is TGTGCCAGCAGCCCCAGTACAGATACGCAGTATTTT. Amino acids: CASSPSTDTQYF.

The chain combines TRBV28 with TRBJ2-5; 7 nucleotides agree with TRBD2. Germline CDR1 is MDHEN and CDR2 is SYDVKM. V dropped 6 bases and J dropped 3; count of bases not matched to a gene: 25. This CDR3 region has 20 residues. CDR3 bases: TGTGCCAGCAGCTCCCCTACCCTAGGGGCGGGAGACTGGTGGGAAGAGACCCAGTACTTC. Translated, it gives CASSSPTLGAGDWWEETQYF.